This entry concerns a single T cell receptor (beta chain). Cells sorted as Tregs were CD4+, CD25+ and CD127-/low. Constant-region reverse primers amplified full-length variable regions, followed by semi-nested Nested Universal Primer A PCR. TCRdb called the 5' RACE reads again in MiXCR, with one record for every CDR3 protein. Of 50,000 to 65,000 distinct CDR3 sequences listed, more than 20% are singletons. Sequenced sample: tumor-infiltrating Tregs sorted from the breast tumor. The TCR originated in a female donor with breast cancer.

CDR3 DNA: TGTGCCAGCAGCTTAGATGGGGCAAACACCGGGGAGCTGTTTTTT. Protein: CASSLDGANTGELFF. The chain joins TRBV7-2 to TRBJ2-2, with D possibly TRBD1 on 5 matching bases. CDR3 length: 15 amino acids. CDR1 and CDR2 from the germline V gene are SGHTA and FQGNSA. V lost 1 base and J 2 bases, leaving 8 bases between the germline ends.